The 15 T cell receptor beta chains given below trace back to one sample, sequenced in a study of blood T cell repertoires in COVID-19. This table comes from immunoSEQ multiplex PCR, and its TCRdb copy is limited to in-frame clones, with some not included. Of roughly 250,000 clones in the sample, 75% to 90% were seen once. Specimen: PBMCs or T cells enriched from blood (not recorded which). Every receptor here comes from a woman aged 40-49 years with acute COVID-19.

J is TRBJ1-4 and V is TRBV4-1; the D gene is possibly TRBD1 (5 bases). The CDR3 is 14 residues long. V was shortened by 5 bases and J by 5 bases, with 12 bases between the two germline ends. CDR1 MGHRA and CDR2 YSYEKL come from the germline V gene. CDR3 amino acids: CASSYGGRNEKLFF. The CDR3 nucleotides read TGCGCCAGCAGCTACGGGGGGAGGAATGAAAAACTGTTTTTT.

This chain connects TRBV3-1 (or the pseudogene TRBV3-2) to TRBJ2-1, with 7 positions matching TRBD2. The germline V gene has CDR1 LGHDT and CDR2 YNNKEL (reference sequence). The CDR3 spans 15 residues. Germline trimming cut 0 bases from V and 4 bases from J; bases unmatched to any gene: 3. Here the CDR3 reads CASSQELRGYNEQFF. CDR3 nucleotide sequence: TGTGCCAGCAGCCAAGAACTGCGGGGGTACAATGAGCAGTTCTTC.

The chain is built from TRBV3-1 (or the pseudogene TRBV3-2) and TRBJ2-7; TRBD2 agrees at 14 bases. V shed 2 bases and J 4 bases; nucleotides not matched to a gene: 4. The CDR3 covers 16 residues. CDR1 and CDR2 from the germline V gene are LGHDT and YNNKEL (reference sequence). CDR3 in DNA: TGTGCCAGCAGCCAACGGACTAGCGGGAGGAAATACGAGCAGTACTTC. Amino acids: CASSQRTSGRKYEQYF.

This chain connects TRBV5-1 to TRBJ1-3, with D tentatively TRBD1 (6 bases). Trimming pared 4 bases from V and 0 bases from J, leaving 14 bases between. The CDR3 is 16 residues long. Germline V gene data show CDR1 as SGHRS and CDR2 as YFSETQ. CDR3: CASSQQQGSSGNTIYF. The CDR3 DNA reads TGCGCCAGCAGCCAACAACAGGGAAGCTCTGGAAACACCATATATTTT.

V is TRBV7-9 and J is TRBJ2-1; the match to TRBD1 covers 9 bases. There are 17 residues in the CDR3. J gave up 6 bases and V 6 bases, and 15 bases lay outside the gene matches. Germline V gene data show CDR1 as SEHNR and CDR2 as FQNEAQ (reference sequence). CDR3 amino acids: CASSPKYRDRAFNEQFF. CDR3 nucleotides: TGTGCCAGCAGTCCAAAATACCGGGACAGGGCATTCAATGAGCAGTTCTTC.

The V and J genes are TRBV25-1 and TRBJ2-5; D is perhaps TRBD2 (6 bases). CDR1 is MGHDK, CDR2 SYGVNS, per germline. Between the trimmed V and J ends, which lost 9 bases and 5 bases, there was a span of 10 bases. The length of the CDR3 is 11 residues. The chain's CDR3 is CASRLGETQYF. For the CDR3, the DNA is TGTGCCAGTCGACTAGGGGAGACCCAGTACTTC.

The V gene is TRBV3-1 (or the pseudogene TRBV3-2), the J gene TRBJ2-1; D ambiguous. The V gene's germline CDR1 is LGHDT and CDR2 YNNKEL (reference sequence). V was shortened by 6 bases and J by 7 bases, with 7 bases between the two germline ends. The CDR3 is 11 residues long. The CDR3 sequence is CASRHQNEQFF. The CDR3 region has the DNA TGTGCCAGCAGACATCAGAATGAGCAGTTCTTC.

This clone was counted between two and nine times. This chain joins TRBV4-1 and TRBJ2-7; TRBD1 aligns across 9 bases. The CDR3 runs to 14 residues. Germline CDR1 reads MGHRA; CDR2 reads YSYEKL. V dropped 5 bases and J dropped 4; count of bases not matched to a gene: 6. The CDR3, as DNA: TGCGCCAGCAGCTACGGGACAGGGCTTTACGAGCAGTACTTC. The encoded protein is CASSYGTGLYEQYF.

This chain links TRBV29-1 with TRBJ2-2; 12 positions agree with TRBD2. The germline V gene has CDR1 SQVTM and CDR2 ANQGSEA. V was pared by 2 bases and J by 9 bases, with 4 bases of the junction left unmatched. The CDR3 runs 14 residues. The CDR3 spells CSVELAGGPRELFF. In DNA, the CDR3 is TGCAGCGTTGAACTAGCGGGAGGGCCGCGGGAGCTGTTTTTT.

The chain links TRBV18 to TRBJ2-3; 10 bases map to TRBD2. The CDR3 is 14 residues long. Germline lookup yields CDR1 KGHSH and CDR2 LQKENI. Unmatched junction bases numbered 6, after V lost 4 bases and J lost 8 bases. CDR3 sequence (DNA): TGTGCCAGCTCACGCGGACTAGCGGAGGGTACGCAGTATTTT. Translating gives CASSRGLAEGTQYF.

The rearrangement links TRBV5-1 to TRBJ2-2; D is perhaps TRBD2 (5 bases). The germline gives CDR1 SGHRS, CDR2 YFSETQ. V dropped 6 bases and J dropped 1 base, with 13 bases sitting between them. This CDR3 region has 15 residues. CDR3 in amino acids: CASTPFRGNTGELFF. The CDR3 nucleotides read TGCGCCAGCACCCCTTTCCGGGGGAACACCGGGGAGCTGTTTTTT.

The DNA of the CDR3 is TGTGCCAGCAGCTTATCTGTTAACAATGAGCAGTTCTTC. Translation gives CASSLSVNNEQFF. The chain joins TRBV7-6 to TRBJ2-1; D not certain. There are 13 residues in the CDR3. V was cut by 2 bases and J by 5 bases, with 7 bases left in between. The V gene's germline CDR1 is SGHVS and CDR2 FNYEAQ.

This chain uses TRBV19 with TRBJ1-1; D remains ambiguous. CDR1 and CDR2 (germline): LNHDA, SQIVND (reference sequence). The CDR3 is made up of 12 amino acids. V gave up 3 bases and J gave up 4 bases, with 6 bases separating them. The CDR3 nucleotides read TGTGCCAGTAGTATGGAGGCCACTGAAGCTTTCTTT. Translation gives CASSMEATEAFF.

This chain links TRBV6-1 with TRBJ1-6, with TRBD1 as a possible D gene (6 bases). The CDR3 is 17 residues long. Trimming shortened V by 2 bases and J by 8 bases, and 19 bases separated the two germline ends. Germline CDR1 reads MNHNS; CDR2 reads SASEGT. The CDR3 bases are TGTGCCAGCAGTGAAATATTGGGGGCAATCAAGGATTCACCCCTCCACTTT. Translated, it gives CASSEILGAIKDSPLHF.

The J gene is TRBJ1-2, the V gene TRBV19; the D gene is possibly TRBD1 (5 bases). Per germline, CDR1 LNHDA and CDR2 SQIVND (reference sequence). The CDR3 runs 14 residues. Between the trimmed V and J ends, which lost 3 bases and 4 bases, there was a span of 12 bases. CDR3 loop: CASSIPTGFYGYTF. CDR3 nucleotides: TGTGCCAGTAGTATTCCCACAGGATTCTATGGCTACACCTTC.